Sequencing of this TCR beta chain was carried out in a study of cytomegalovirus exposure and HLA in healthy donors. This clone has a handful of counts. Its matching antigen is unknown. The length of the CDR3 is 14 residues. The V gene's germline CDR1 is ENHRY and CDR2 SYGVKD. V lost 5 bases and J 2 bases, leaving 12 bases between the germline ends. Findings and limits, study-wide: An analysis that was carried out later associated about 17,000 TCR beta sequences with HLA alleles at 0.05 false discovery rate. From TCR beta sequences, most subjects' HLA-A and HLA-B alleles were reportedly predicted accurately. In a later analysis, TCR beta V- and J-gene trimming was associated with a missense DCLRE1C variant. The study found most TCR sequences rare, yet found some public TCRs in many donors.

The study ran its PCR with 60 Vbeta and 13 Jbeta primers. The data were produced by immunoSEQ multiplex PCR, yet TCRdb's version contains in-frame clones alone and is incomplete. Here the sample spans 90,000 to 130,000 clones, around 70% being singletons. This receptor was taken from a young man in good health and CMV-seropositive. Sequenced sample: PBMCs. J is TRBJ1-1 and V is TRBV10-3, with a weak D call TRBD1 (6 bases). The CDR3 reads CAISSRTENTEAFF. The CDR3 nucleotides read TGTGCCATCAGTTCTCGGACAGAAAACACTGAAGCTTTCTTT.